This T cell receptor (beta chain) was recovered during a study of blood T cell repertoires in COVID-19. As for the study in general: Spain, Italy and the United States supplied samples that represented acute and convalescent COVID-19. Sample material is recorded as cDNA or gDNA derived from T cells, B-cell-depleted T cells, or PBMCs.

This clone was detected once. This CDR3 comprises 14 residues. Germline CDR1 reads SGHDN; CDR2 reads FVKESK. V was clipped by 4 bases and J by 8 bases, with 14 bases between them. Original analysis: Cell counts per sample came from amplifying reference gene primers. Using immunoSEQ multiplex PCR, the repertoire was profiled, and TCRdb retains in-frame clones only, with some absent. The V and J calls and clone size come from that table; D and trimming were worked out from the DNA. The sample comprises over 90,000 clones, about 84% of which are singletons, and roughly 4.4% rests with the top ten. What was sequenced was peripheral blood. The chain has TRBV14 and TRBJ1-4, with D hard to call. The TCR originated in a man aged 55 to 70 with acute or convalescent COVID-19. The CDR3 DNA reads as TGTGCCAGCAGCCGCCTAGGAGGGCGGGAAAAACTGTTTTTT. It encodes CASSRLGGREKLFF.